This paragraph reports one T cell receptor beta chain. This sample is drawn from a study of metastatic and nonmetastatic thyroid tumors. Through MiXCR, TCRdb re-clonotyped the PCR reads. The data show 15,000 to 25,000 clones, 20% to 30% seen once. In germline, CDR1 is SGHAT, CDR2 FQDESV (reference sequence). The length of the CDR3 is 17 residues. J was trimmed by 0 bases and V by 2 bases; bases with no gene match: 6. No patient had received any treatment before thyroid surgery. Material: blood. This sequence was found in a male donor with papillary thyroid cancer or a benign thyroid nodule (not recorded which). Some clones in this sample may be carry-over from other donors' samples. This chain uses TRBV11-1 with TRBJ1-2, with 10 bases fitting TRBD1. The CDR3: CASSLMTGGDPNYGYTF. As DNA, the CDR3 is TGTGCCAGCAGCTTAATGACAGGGGGCGACCCTAACTATGGCTACACCTTC.